This T cell receptor (beta chain) was profiled in a study of cytomegalovirus exposure and HLA in healthy donors. The PCR was carried out with 60 Vbeta primers and 13 Jbeta primers. The repertoire was sequenced with immunoSEQ multiplex PCR; TCRdb's copy has only in-frame clones and lacks some. The sample has under 200,000 clones, around four fifths seen once; the top ten hold around 3%. The V end lost 0 bases, the J end lost 4 bases, and 15 bases lay between the germline ends. From germline, CDR1 is SGHDT and CDR2 YYEEEE. The length of the CDR3 is 16 residues. The sample taken for sequencing was PBMCs. V usage is TRBV5-6 and J usage is TRBJ2-3; D may be TRBD2 (7 bases). The receptor comes from a female donor in good health and CMV-seronegative. The DNA of the CDR3 is TGTGCCAGCAGCTTGGAAGAGGGGGGGCAGGCAGATACGCAGTATTTT. Protein sequence: CASSLEEGGQADTQYF.